This is a list of T cell receptor beta chains from one sample in a study of regulatory T cells in long-lasting Graves disease. TCRdb reanalysed the multiplex PCR reads using MiXCR and keeps one entry per CDR3 protein. The sample has roughly 500,000 distinct CDR3 sequences, around a fifth seen once; the top ten hold 6.5% to 9%. The sequencing used peripheral blood mononuclear cells (PBMCs), collected when the disease was refractory, from a patient treated with antithyroid drugs. These receptors were obtained from a female donor with Graves disease. Both conserved end residues are part of each CDR3. A D gene is named only where the DNA matches it firmly. Clone size is not always given. Where it is, it says once, few, many or a class for expanded clones.

J gene	V gene	D gene	clone size	CDR3 DNA	CDR3 protein
TRBJ2-7	TRBV4-1	TRBD1	-	TGCGCCAGCAGCCCCCGAGGGGGAACCGGGACAGGGGACTACGAGCAGCACTTC	CASSPRGGTGTGDYEQHF
TRBJ2-1	TRBV27	TRBD2	-	TGTGCCAGCAGCACTAGCGGGGGGTCCAACAATGAGCAGTTCTTC	CASSTSGGSNNEQFF
TRBJ1-1	TRBV20-1	-	few	TGCAGTGCTGGTTGGGGACACCTGAACACTGAAGCTTTCTTT	CSAGWGHLNTEAFF
TRBJ1-1	TRBV24-1	-	many	TGTGCCACCAGTGCCACGACCTCAGCCGGAGCTTTCTTT	CATSATTSAGAFF
TRBJ2-1	TRBV29-1	TRBD1	-	TGCAGCGTCTGGACAGGGGCTGAGCAGTTCTTC	CSVWTGAEQFF
TRBJ1-1	TRBV29-1	-	many	TGCAGCGTGATGCACCTAGGGAAACTGAACACTGAAGCTTTCTTT	CSVMHLGKLNTEAFF
TRBJ2-4	TRBV6-5	TRBD2	many	TGTGCCAGCAGTTACTCCAACGGGAGGGCCAAAAACATTCAGTACTTC	CASSYSNGRAKNIQYF
TRBJ2-5	TRBV28	-	-	TGTGCCAGCAGGCGAAAGACTAATAGGGGCGAGACCCAGTACTTC	CASRRKTNRGETQYF
TRBJ2-2	TRBV28	-	many	TGTGCCAGCACCGAGGCTTCGAACACCGGGGAGCTGTTTTTT	CASTEASNTGELFF
TRBJ2-7	TRBV29-1	TRBD2	-	TGCAGCGTGACCCCCGGGACAACCGGGACTAGCGGGAGAAACTCCTACGAGCAGTACTTC	CSVTPGTTGTSGRNSYEQYF
TRBJ1-3	TRBV6-5	-	-	TGTGCCAGCAGTTGGACAGAGACCTCTGGAAACACCATATATTTT	CASSWTETSGNTIYF
TRBJ1-4	TRBV20-1	TRBD1	many	TGCAGTGCTATCGGACAGGGCAATGAAAAACTGTTTTTT	CSAIGQGNEKLFF
TRBJ1-1	TRBV10-3	-	many	TGTGCCATCACGGCCAGTACAAACTTGAACACTGAAGCTTTCTTT	CAITASTNLNTEAFF
TRBJ1-4	TRBV5-1	TRBD1	many	TGCGCCAGCAGCTCCGGGACAGTTGATGAAAAACTGTTTTTT	CASSSGTVDEKLFF
TRBJ1-4	TRBV12-3/TRBV12-4	TRBD1	many	TGTGCCAGCAGTACAGGGGTGGGTGAAAAACTGTTTTTT	CASSTGVGEKLFF
TRBJ1-2	TRBV2	-	many	TGTGCCAGCAGTGAGCAGCTAACTAACTATGGCTACACCTTC	CASSEQLTNYGYTF
TRBJ1-3	TRBV12-3/TRBV12-4	-	many	TGTGCCAGCAGTTTCGTTCAGAGGGACACCATATATTTT	CASSFVQRDTIYF
TRBJ1-2	TRBV28	TRBD1	many	TGTGTTACGGGACAGGCTAACTATGGCTACACCTTC	CVTGQANYGYTF
TRBJ1-1	TRBV2	-	many	TGTGCCAGCAGAAGGCGGGGTGTAAGGCCCTTGAACACTGAAGCTTTCTTT	CASRRRGVRPLNTEAFF
TRBJ1-2	TRBV7-9	-	-	TGTGCCAGCAGCTCCGGAGCGATCTATGGCTACACCTTC	CASSSGAIYGYTF
TRBJ2-3	TRBV24-1	TRBD2	few	TGTGCCACCAGTGACGAGCGGGAGGGCAGAGATACGCAGTATTTT	CATSDEREGRDTQYF
TRBJ2-5	TRBV30	TRBD2	many	TGTGCCTGGAGTGCGTCAGCGGGAGCACAAGAGACCCAGTACTTC	CAWSASAGAQETQYF
TRBJ2-1	TRBV11-3	TRBD2	once	TGTGCCAGCAGCTCGGGAGGGACTAGTTATGGAGGTGAGCAGTTCTTC	CASSSGGTSYGGEQFF
TRBJ2-4	TRBV11-2	-	many	TGTGCCAGCAGCACAGATCCGGGGGGCTCGTCCAAAAACATTCAGTACTTC	CASSTDPGGSSKNIQYF
TRBJ1-5	TRBV28	-	many	TGTGCCAGCAATAGTCCTCGACAGAGCAATCAGCCCCAGCATTTT	CASNSPRQSNQPQHF
TRBJ2-7	TRBV7-9	TRBD2	many	TGTGCCAGCAGCTCCGGACTAGCGGGAGCCTACGAGCAGTACTTC	CASSSGLAGAYEQYF
TRBJ1-2	TRBV10-3	TRBD1	-	TGTGCCATCAGAGGGACAGGGAATGGCTACACCTTC	CAIRGTGNGYTF
TRBJ1-3	TRBV30	-	-	TGTGCCTGGAGTGTAACTGGAAACACCATATATTTT	CAWSVTGNTIYF
TRBJ1-1	TRBV5-1	-	few	TGCGCCAGCAGCGATACGGGGAACACTGAAGCTTTCTTT	CASSDTGNTEAFF
TRBJ1-1	TRBV5-6	-	few	TGTGCCAGCAGCTCATCGGCACGATCGAACACTGAAGCTTTCTTT	CASSSSARSNTEAFF
TRBJ1-6	TRBV5-1	-	-	TGCGCCAGCAGCGAGCCTTCGACAGGCATTTATTCACCCCTCCACTTT	CASSEPSTGIYSPLHF
TRBJ2-7	TRBV15	-	few	TGTGCCACCAGCGGGTCAGCGTACGAGCAGTACTTC	CATSGSAYEQYF
TRBJ2-3	TRBV2	TRBD2	-	TGTGCCAGCAATGGGGGGGTTAGAACAGATACGCAGTATTTT	CASNGGVRTDTQYF
TRBJ2-3	TRBV2	TRBD2	few	TGTGCCAGCAGTCAGACTAGCGGGGGAAGCACAGATACGCAGTATTTT	CASSQTSGGSTDTQYF
TRBJ2-5	TRBV5-8	-	many	TGTGCCAGCAGCCTCGGGCCTTGGGAGACCCAGTACTTC	CASSLGPWETQYF
TRBJ2-7	TRBV11-3	TRBD2	-	TGTGCCAGCAGCTTAGACTCTCGACTAGCGGGCTCCTACGAGCAGTACTTC	CASSLDSRLAGSYEQYF
TRBJ2-1	TRBV6-1	-	-	TGTGCCAGCAGTGAAAGGAATGAGCAGTTCTTC	CASSERNEQFF
TRBJ1-1	TRBV18	-	few	TGTGCCAGCTCACCAGCGACAGGGAACACTGAAGCTTTCTTT	CASSPATGNTEAFF
TRBJ1-5	TRBV28	-	many	TGTGCCAGCAGTGGTGACAGCAATCAGCCCCAGCATTTT	CASSGDSNQPQHF
TRBJ2-3	TRBV18	-	-	TGTGCCAGCTCACCTCAACTTACTAGCTCGGATACGCAGTATTTT	CASSPQLTSSDTQYF
TRBJ1-3	TRBV7-9	-	-	TGTGCCAGCAGCGAGAAGGGGGGGGCTGGAAACACCATATATTTT	CASSEKGGAGNTIYF
TRBJ1-1	TRBV19	-	-	TGTGCCACCAACCGGGGATACAGGGCTAGGAACACTGAAGCTTTCTTT	CATNRGYRARNTEAFF
TRBJ1-5	TRBV12-3/TRBV12-4	-	many	TGTGCCAGCAGTCCCACAGCCGTTGAGTCAAATCAGCCCCAGCATTTT	CASSPTAVESNQPQHF
TRBJ2-3	TRBV20-1	-	-	TGCAGTGCTTTGGGGCCCAGAATTGGGGATACGCAGTATTTT	CSALGPRIGDTQYF
TRBJ2-4	TRBV12-3/TRBV12-4	-	many	TGTGCCAGCAGTAAGACAGTCCTACTTAACTTC	CASSKTVLLNF
TRBJ1-2	TRBV5-6	-	-	TGTGCCAGCAGCTTGTGGCAGGGGCATGGCTACACCTTC	CASSLWQGHGYTF
TRBJ1-5	TRBV20-1	-	many	TGCAGTGCTAGCTCAGGGGTTAATCAGCCCCAGCATTTT	CSASSGVNQPQHF
TRBJ2-4	TRBV7-9	-	-	TGTGCCAGCAGCGAAGACCAGCGTACTCAGTACTTC	CASSEDQRTQYF
TRBJ1-4	TRBV5-1	TRBD1	many	TGCGCCAGCAGCTCCGGACAGGGCACTAATGAAAAACTGTTTTTT	CASSSGQGTNEKLFF
TRBJ1-2	TRBV28	-	many	TGTGCCAGCAGCTCCCCGAGGGGGGCCGACTATGGCTACACCTTC	CASSSPRGADYGYTF